These 17 T cell receptor beta chains came from one sample sequenced in a study of blood T cell repertoires in COVID-19. Clones were read by immunoSEQ multiplex PCR, and TCRdb kept only the in-frame ones, dropping some. Of under 300,000 clones in the sample, nearly 90% were seen once. Sequences were obtained from PBMCs or T cells enriched from blood (not recorded which). These receptor sequences come from a woman in her sixties or seventies who had recovered from COVID-19.

This chain joins TRBV5-8 and TRBJ1-2, with D unclear. The V gene lost 4 bases and the J gene lost 6 bases, with 19 bases spanning the gap. This CDR3 spans 15 amino acids. Germline CDR1 and CDR2: SGHTS and YDEGEE. CDR3 nucleotides: TGTGCCAGCAGCCTGAACCTGGGCAGTACGGATGGCTACACCTTC. Protein: CASSLNLGSTDGYTF.

The rearrangement joins TRBV27 to TRBJ2-3, with D unresolved. This CDR3 is built from 11 residues. Looked up from germline, CDR1 is MNHEY and CDR2 is SMNVEV (reference sequence). The V end lost 10 bases, the J end lost 6 bases, and 11 bases lay between the germline ends. As DNA, the CDR3 is TGTGCCACGTATCGGCGGGATACGCAGTATTTT. Residues: CATYRRDTQYF.

The gene calls are TRBV18 and TRBJ2-7; perhaps TRBD1 as D (5 bases). CDR3 size: 17 residues. Per the germline V gene, CDR1 is KGHSH and CDR2 is LQKENI. Trimming shortened V by 0 bases and J by 5 bases, and 20 bases separated the two germline ends. CDR3 nucleotides: TGTGCCAGCTCACCACCGATTTTGACAGCTCCGGGCAACGAGCAGTACTTC. The encoded protein is CASSPPILTAPGNEQYF. Full variable domain (outside the CDR3, taken from reference TRBV18 and TRBJ2-7): NAGVMQNPRHLVRRRGQEARLRCSPMKGHSHVYWYRQLPEEGLKFMVYLQKENIIDESGMPKERFSAEFPKEGPSILRIQQVVRGDSAAYFCASSPPILTAPGNEQYFGPGTRLTVT.

The gene calls are TRBV7-2 and TRBJ1-3, with unresolved D. The V gene's germline CDR1 is SGHTA and CDR2 FQGNSA. The CDR3 spans 15 residues. Deletions cut 1 base from V and 2 bases from J, with 9 bases between. The CDR3 here is CASSLGALTGNTIYF. The CDR3 nucleotides are TGTGCCAGCAGCTTAGGGGCGCTAACTGGAAACACCATATATTTT.

CDR3 region: CASSSYLDGYTF. DNA of the CDR3: TGCGCCAGCAGCTCCTACCTGGATGGCTACACCTTC. V is TRBV5-1 and J is TRBJ1-2, with D unclear. This CDR3 contains 12 residues. V lost 3 bases and J lost 6, with 9 bases in between. Looked up from germline, CDR1 is SGHRS and CDR2 is YFSETQ.

The chain links TRBV5-1 to TRBJ1-1; D call uncertain. V dropped 4 bases and J dropped 2 bases, with 12 bases sitting between them. This CDR3 is 14 amino acids long. Per the germline V gene, CDR1 is SGHRS and CDR2 is YFSETQ. CDR3: CASSIGPLNTEAFF. The CDR3 nucleotides read TGCGCCAGCAGCATCGGTCCTCTTAACACTGAAGCTTTCTTT.

J is TRBJ1-2 and V is TRBV5-1; D is possibly TRBD1 (5 bases). The V and J ends lost 2 bases and 8 bases respectively, with 13 bases between them. The CDR3 length is 13 residues. Germline V lookup: CDR1 SGHRS, CDR2 YFSETQ. CDR3 bases: TGCGCCAGCAGCTTACAGGAGGGACGGGGCTACACCTTC. It translates to CASSLQEGRGYTF.

The gene calls are TRBV6-5 and TRBJ2-5, with TRBD1 as a possible D gene (6 bases). The CDR3 has 14 amino acids. The germline CDR1 and CDR2 sequences are MNHEY and SVGAGI. The ends were cut back, 5 bases at V and 5 bases at J, with 15 bases in the middle. The CDR3 coding sequence is TGTGCCAGCAGTCCCCAGGGGTTTGGGGAGACCCAGTACTTC. It translates to CASSPQGFGETQYF.

This sequence joins TRBV24-1 and TRBJ2-7; the D gene is possibly TRBD2 (6 bases). Germline assignment: CDR1 KGHDR and CDR2 SFDVKD. The CDR3 spans 15 residues. Trimming removed 4 bases at V and 5 bases at J, with 17 bases between. The DNA of the CDR3 is TGTGCCACCAGTGACGCTCGCGGGGCCGCCGACGAGCAGTACTTC. This codes for CATSDARGAADEQYF.

V is TRBV9 and J is TRBJ2-3, with 11 positions matching TRBD2. The CDR3 spans 18 residues. Looked up from germline, CDR1 is SGDLS and CDR2 is YYNGEE. J lost 3 bases, V lost 4 bases, and 13 bases had no gene match. CDR3 region: CASSPMRLAGGVTDTQYF. The CDR3 DNA follows: TGTGCCAGCAGCCCCATGCGGTTAGCGGGGGGGGTTACAGATACGCAGTATTTT. The variable domain in full, with the rest retrieved from reference TRBV9 and TRBJ2-3, is DSGVTQTPKHLITATGQRVTLRCSPRSGDLSVYWYQQSLDQGLQFLIQYYNGEERAKGNILERFSAQQFPDLHSELNLSSLELGDSALYFCASSPMRLAGGVTDTQYFGPGTRLTVL.

The chain uses TRBV3-1 (or the pseudogene TRBV3-2) and TRBJ2-5; maybe TRBD2 (6 bases). The CDR3 has 14 amino acids. V was cut by 3 bases and J by 2 bases, with 10 bases left in between. CDR1 LGHDT and CDR2 YNNKEL come from the germline V gene (reference sequence). The CDR3 DNA follows: TGTGCCAGCAGCCAGGCGGGACCACAAGAGACCCAGTACTTC. Residues: CASSQAGPQETQYF.

This clone was picked up one time. The chain is built from TRBV5-4 and TRBJ2-4, with D uncertain. Deletions cut 1 base from V and 0 bases from J, with 17 bases between. The germline gives CDR1 SGHNT, CDR2 YYREEE (reference sequence). This CDR3 region has 18 residues. The CDR3 here is CASSLFDTLDLAKNIQYF. CDR3 DNA: TGTGCCAGCAGCTTGTTCGACACCTTGGATCTAGCCAAAAACATTCAGTACTTC.

V is TRBV13 and J is TRBJ2-1; tentatively, D is TRBD2 (6 bases). Germline CDR1 and CDR2: PRHDT and FYEKMQ (reference sequence). The V end was cut by 5 bases, the J end by 1 base, with 15 bases between. This CDR3 has 16 residues. The CDR3 coding sequence is TGTGCCAGCAGCGACAAACTAGCCCCTTCCTACAATGAGCAGTTCTTC. This gives the protein CASSDKLAPSYNEQFF.

This clone was recorded a few times. The chain links TRBV4-2 to TRBJ1-6, with D perhaps matching TRBD1 (5 bases). The V and J ends lost 0 bases and 4 bases respectively, with 10 bases between them. Looked up from germline, CDR1 is LGHNA and CDR2 is YNFKEQ. The length of the CDR3 is 16 residues. CDR3 protein: CASSQESRQYNSPLHF. In DNA, the CDR3 is TGTGCCAGCAGCCAAGAATCGAGACAGTATAATTCACCCCTCCACTTT.

This chain uses TRBV6-5 with TRBJ1-5; D perhaps matches TRBD1 (6 bases). The germline gives CDR1 MNHEY, CDR2 SVGAGI. The CDR3 has 15 amino acids. V lost 4 bases, J lost 9 bases, and 19 bases lay in between. The DNA of the CDR3 is TGTGCCAGCAGTTCCTATCTGGGGGCATCATGGCCCCAGCATTTT. Translated, it gives CASSSYLGASWPQHF.

The gene calls are TRBV21-1 and TRBJ1-3; the table names TRBD1, a call not compared with the DNA. TRBV21-1 is an annotated pseudogene. There are 20 residues in the CDR3. The CDR3 here is CASSKCPGQGARASGNTIYF. In DNA form, the CDR3 reads TGTGCCAGCAGCAAATGCCCGGGACAGGGGGCTCGAGCGTCTGGAAACACCATATATTTT.

Concerning this clone itself: Compared with germline, one end of the junction differs, possibly owing to a read error. The chain couples TRBV11-2 to TRBJ1-2; no clear D. Germline CDR1 is SGHAT and CDR2 is FQNNGV. The CDR3 runs 11 residues. CDR3 sequence (DNA): TGTGCCAGCAGCTTAGGAGTAAGAGCGCGCTTC. Its translation: CASSLGVRARF.